This T cell receptor beta chain emerged from a study of molecular identifiers for immune sequencing clone quantification. As CD8+CD4-CCR7+CD45RA+ cells, naive CD8 T cells were sorted. Whole-study findings and limits: Investigators reportedly could detect spiked Jurkat TCR RNA from one cell among about a million naive cells. Over 97% of CMV-specific effector molecules, but under 1% of naive ones, were in clones above 20 copies.

Judged by abundance, this clonotype is medium-sized. Its antigen is undetermined. TCRdb ran MiXCR on the PCR reads and lists one entry per CDR3 protein. Among about 40,000 distinct CDR3 sequences, 15% to 20% were seen once, and the ten largest hold about 7%. Between the trimmed V and J ends, which lost 0 bases and 6 bases, there was a span of 12 bases. This CDR3 is built from 15 residues. From germline, CDR1 is SGDLS and CDR2 YYNGEE. The V gene is TRBV9, the J gene TRBJ2-2, with D tentatively TRBD1 or TRBD2 (5 bases each). The TCR was taken from a human donor in good health. Some libraries in this study had Jurkat cell RNA spiked in. Sequenced: naive CD8+ T cells from blood, with Jurkat cell RNA spiked in. Subset indicated: FACS-sorted CD8+CD4-CCR7+CD45RA+ naive T cells. As DNA, the CDR3 is TGTGCCAGCAGCGTAGTGGGGGAGAGGGCCGGGGAGCTGTTTTTT. This gives the protein CASSVVGERAGELFF.